What follows describes a single TCR beta chain. What it binds is unknown. The template, about 500 ng total RNA, yielded TCR beta cDNA made with a constant-region primer. Sequencing libraries for TCR beta derived from three nested multiplex PCR rounds that used slightly modified ARM-PCR. The study ran its first two PCR rounds for around 9 cycles each, using TRBV1-TRBV30 forward primers and a C-beta reverse primer. TCRdb analysed the multiplex PCR reads with MiXCR anew, one entry per CDR3 protein. The repertoire has about 180,000 distinct CDR3 sequences, 60% of them found once; the top ten carry approximately 65%. V lost 10 bases, J lost 1 base, and 9 bases stayed unmatched. CDR1 MNHEY and CDR2 SVGAGI come from the germline V gene. The CDR3 totals 14 residues. This sample is drawn from a study of tumor-infiltrating lymphocytes in primary liver carcinoma. Study background: Primary liver carcinomas in the patients were surgically resected.

They got blood RNA out of unsorted whole blood and also pulled out germline DNA. Whole-study results and caveats: Pairs comparing tumor with adjacent tissue or blood overlapped less than pairs drawn from tumor regions.

The chain has TRBV6-5 and TRBJ1-2; 7 positions agree with TRBD1. The sequence came from a man in his forties with primary liver carcinoma and hepatitis B virus infection. The sequenced sample consisted of peripheral blood. In DNA form, the CDR3 reads TGTGCCAACACCCAGACAGGGCTTAACTATGGCTACACCTTC. This sequence encodes CANTQTGLNYGYTF.